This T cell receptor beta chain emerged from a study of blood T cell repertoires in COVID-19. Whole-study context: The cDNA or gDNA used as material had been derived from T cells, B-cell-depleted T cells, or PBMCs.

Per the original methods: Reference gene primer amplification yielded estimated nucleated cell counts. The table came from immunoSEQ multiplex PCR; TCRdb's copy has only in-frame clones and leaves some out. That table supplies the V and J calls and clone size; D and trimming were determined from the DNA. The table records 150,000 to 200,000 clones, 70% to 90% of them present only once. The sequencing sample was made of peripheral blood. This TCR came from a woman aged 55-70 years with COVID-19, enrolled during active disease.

CDR3 amino acids: CASSLGVAGKDTQYF. For the CDR3, the DNA is TGTGCCAGCAGTTTAGGGGTAGCAGGGAAGGATACGCAGTATTTT. The chain recombines TRBV27 with TRBJ2-3; perhaps TRBD1 as D (5 bases). The CDR3 length is 15 residues. Trimming removed 2 bases at V and 6 bases at J, with 15 bases between. The V gene's germline CDR1 is MNHEY and CDR2 SMNVEV (reference sequence).